This record covers a single TCR beta chain. The antigen remains unidentified. This sample is part of a study of cytomegalovirus exposure and HLA in healthy donors. Broader study findings: Fewer than 200 TCR beta chains were listed as cytomegalovirus-associated.

Use of 60 Vbeta and 13 Jbeta primers characterized the PCR. The assay was immunoSEQ multiplex PCR, and TCRdb's table has in-frame clones only and misses some. The sample table includes 70,000 or so clones. The specimen sequenced was PBMCs. The receptor's source is a female donor in good health and CMV-seropositive.

CDR3 amino acids: CAISARQGGTEAFF. DNA for the CDR3: TGTGCCATCAGTGCCCGACAGGGTGGCACTGAAGCTTTCTTT. The chain recombines TRBV10-3 with TRBJ1-1, with TRBD1 identical over 7 bases. Germline V lookup: CDR1 ENHRY, CDR2 SYGVKD. J lost 4 bases, V lost 4 bases, and 6 bases had no gene match. The CDR3 runs to 14 residues.